One TCR beta chain is described in this entry. Its target is not known. Investigators isolated RNA and reverse transcribed it into cDNA to act as the sequencing template. Assay used: immunoSEQ multiplex PCR; TCRdb lists only in-frame clones, some missing. This repertoire shows 150,000 to 200,000 clones, about three fifths found once; its top ten account for about 1.3%. The data belong to a study of CD8+ T cells in alopecia areata. V was pared by 6 bases and J by 3 bases, with 11 bases between. Germline V CDR1 and CDR2: MGHDK, SYGVNS. The CDR3 is 13 amino acids. Treatment: oral pan-JAK inhibitor, 5-10 mg twice daily. Findings of the study overall: More clonal than normal scalp was lesional scalp, particularly alopecia totalis/universalis.

The sequence was collected from a human donor with alopecia areata. The starting material was CD4+ T cells sorted from blood, obtained around week 49, from a patient treated with tofacitinib. V usage is TRBV25-1 and J usage is TRBJ2-5; the D gene is possibly TRBD1 (6 bases). This chain's CDR3 is CASSRDIEETQYF. The CDR3, as DNA: TGTGCCAGCAGCCGGGACATCGAAGAGACCCAGTACTTC.